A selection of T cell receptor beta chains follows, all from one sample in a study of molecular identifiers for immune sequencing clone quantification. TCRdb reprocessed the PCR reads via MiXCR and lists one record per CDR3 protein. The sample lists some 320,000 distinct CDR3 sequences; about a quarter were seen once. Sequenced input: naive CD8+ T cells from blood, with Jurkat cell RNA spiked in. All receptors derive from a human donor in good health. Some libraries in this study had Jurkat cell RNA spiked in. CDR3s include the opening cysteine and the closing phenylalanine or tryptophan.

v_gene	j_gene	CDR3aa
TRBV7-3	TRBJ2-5	CASSISGTEPQETQYF
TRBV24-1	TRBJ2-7	CATSDSTSGSSYEQYF
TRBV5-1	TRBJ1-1	CASSFGTLNTEAFF
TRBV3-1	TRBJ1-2	CASSLTGDGYTF
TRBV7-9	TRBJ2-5	CASSSTDRGRETQYF
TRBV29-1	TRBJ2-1	CSAPGGGGGYNEQFF
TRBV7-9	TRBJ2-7	CASSQTIAGGLKGPKSYEQYF
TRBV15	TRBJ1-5	CATSRDHIGGARNQPQHF
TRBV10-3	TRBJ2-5	CAIKQAGAQETQYF
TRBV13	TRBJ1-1	CASSPLETEAFF
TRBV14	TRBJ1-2	CASSQGPRINYGYTF
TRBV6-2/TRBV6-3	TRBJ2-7	CASSNGHYYEQYF
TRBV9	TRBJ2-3	CASSVVGRTDTQYF
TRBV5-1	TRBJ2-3	CASSLWGAGTDTQYF
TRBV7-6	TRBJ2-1	CASSLVAGGPREQFF
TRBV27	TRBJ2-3	CASRHGYTQYF
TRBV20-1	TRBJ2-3	CSARDREEVVDTQYF
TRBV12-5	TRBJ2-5	CASGPSDGGIQETQYF
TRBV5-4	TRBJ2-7	CASSWGPGEQYF
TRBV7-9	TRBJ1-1	CASSGIRTGGDEALF
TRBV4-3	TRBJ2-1	CASSELAGLYNEQFF
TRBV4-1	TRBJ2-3	CASSQDGLAGLATDTQYF
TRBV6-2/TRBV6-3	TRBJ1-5	CASRLQGIYQPQHF
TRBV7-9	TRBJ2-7	CASSLSPTGGSYEQYF
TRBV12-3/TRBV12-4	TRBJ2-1	CASSLVGAGDNEQFF
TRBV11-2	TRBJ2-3	CASSFSGGVTDTQYF
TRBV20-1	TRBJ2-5	CSADKTEQETQYF
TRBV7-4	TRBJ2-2	CASSSAQGAGELFF
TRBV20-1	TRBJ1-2	CSARDIDRGRGYTF
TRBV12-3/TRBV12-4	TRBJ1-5	CASSIHRDSNQPQHF